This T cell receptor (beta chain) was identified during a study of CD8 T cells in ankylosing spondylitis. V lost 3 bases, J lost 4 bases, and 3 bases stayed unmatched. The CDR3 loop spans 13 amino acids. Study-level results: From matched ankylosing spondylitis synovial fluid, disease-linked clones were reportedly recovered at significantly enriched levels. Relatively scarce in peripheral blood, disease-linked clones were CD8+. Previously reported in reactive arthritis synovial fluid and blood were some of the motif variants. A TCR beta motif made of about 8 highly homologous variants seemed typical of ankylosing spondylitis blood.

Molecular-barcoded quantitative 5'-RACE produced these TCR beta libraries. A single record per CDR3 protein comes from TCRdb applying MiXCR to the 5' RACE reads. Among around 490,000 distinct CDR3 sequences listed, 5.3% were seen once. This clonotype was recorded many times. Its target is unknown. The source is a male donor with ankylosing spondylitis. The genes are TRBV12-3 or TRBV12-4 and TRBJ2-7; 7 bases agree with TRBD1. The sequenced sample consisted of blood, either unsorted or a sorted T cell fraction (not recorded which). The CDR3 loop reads CASSFTGDYEQYF. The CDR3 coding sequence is TGTGCCAGCAGTTTCACAGGGGATTACGAGCAGTACTTC.